This is a list of T cell receptor beta chains from one sample in a study of cytomegalovirus exposure and HLA in healthy donors. Assay: immunoSEQ multiplex PCR; the TCRdb copy retains only in-frame clones and omits some. The table lists 95,000 to 150,000 clones, roughly 80% of them singletons. Specimen: PBMCs. These receptors all come from a woman younger than 30 in good health and CMV-seronegative. Each CDR3 is given with its conserved first and last residue. A D gene is named only where the DNA matches it firmly. Not every row has a clone size; where given, it reads once, few, many or a size class.

>TRBV4-2|TRBD1|TRBJ2-7|-
TGTGCCAGCAGCCATAATCCTATAACAGGGGTCGGGTCCTACGAGCAGTACTTC
CASSHNPITGVGSYEQYF
>TRBV18|-|TRBJ2-6|-
TGTGCCAGCTCCCGGAGGGTCGACGGGGCCAACGTCCTGACTTTC
CASSRRVDGANVLTF
>TRBV2|-|TRBJ2-1|-
TGTGCCAGCAGTGACGGGGAGCAGTTCTTC
CASSDGEQFF
>TRBV10-3|TRBD1|TRBJ2-7|-
TGTGCCATCAGTGAGTCCGGACAGGGGGACAACGAGCAGTACTTC
CAISESGQGDNEQYF
>TRBV6-5|TRBD1|TRBJ1-4|few
TGTGCCAGCACCCCCCGCGGGACAGTGAATGAAAAACTGTTTTTT
CASTPRGTVNEKLFF
>TRBV19|-|TRBJ1-2|-
TGTGCCAGTAGTATGTCAGGGCTTAACTATGGCTACACCTTC
CASSMSGLNYGYTF
>TRBV30|-|TRBJ1-2|-
TGTGCCTGGAACAGATTGCCGGGAACATATGGCTACACCTTC
CAWNRLPGTYGYTF
>TRBV6-5|-|TRBJ1-2|-
TGTGCCAGCAGTTACTCCGAGGGAATGAACGGCTACACCTTC
CASSYSEGMNGYTF
>TRBV20-1|-|TRBJ1-2|-
TGCAGTGCTAGAAGAGCTAGGGGCTACACCTTC
CSARRARGYTF
>TRBV29-1|TRBD2|TRBJ2-5|once
TGCAGCGCTCTCGGGACTAGCATTTGGGAGACCCAGTACTTC
CSALGTSIWETQYF
>TRBV9|TRBD1|TRBJ2-1|once
TGTGCCAGCAGCCCCCGGACAGGGGGCTTTGAGCAGTTCTTC
CASSPRTGGFEQFF
>TRBV5-1|TRBD2|TRBJ2-1|once
TGCGCCAGCAGCTTTCTGACTAGCGGGACGGGTGAGCAGTTCTTC
CASSFLTSGTGEQFF
>TRBV6-5|-|TRBJ1-2|-
TGTGCCAGCAGTTACTCGACTGGGACTAACGGCTACACCTTC
CASSYSTGTNGYTF
>TRBV19|TRBD1|TRBJ2-4|-
TGTGCCAGCAAACCCAGGGGGCTTGTTTCCCCAAACATTCAGTACTTC
CASKPRGLVSPNIQYF
>TRBV7-2|TRBD2|TRBJ2-5|-
TGTGCCAGCAGCTCCCCGGGGGGGTCCCAAGAGACCCAGTACTTC
CASSSPGGSQETQYF
>TRBV6-1|-|TRBJ2-2|-
TGTGCCAGCAGTGAAGAGAAACAGGGCGGGCGAGCCGGGGAGCTGTTTTTT
CASSEEKQGGRAGELFF
>TRBV12-5|-|TRBJ2-3|-
TGTGCTAGTGGTTTGGGAGCTACAGATACGCAGTATTTT
CASGLGATDTQYF
>TRBV4-3|-|TRBJ1-1|-
TGCGCCAGCAGCCAAGAGAGGGTTGGGCAGCTGAACACTGAAGCTTTCTTT
CASSQERVGQLNTEAFF
>TRBV7-9|-|TRBJ2-5|-
TGTGCCAGCAGCTTAGACCCACTCTGGGAGACCCAGTACTTC
CASSLDPLWETQYF
>TRBV19|-|TRBJ1-2|-
TGTGCCAGTAGTATGGCACAGGACAGCTATGGCTACACCTTC
CASSMAQDSYGYTF
>TRBV27|TRBD1|TRBJ2-7|-
TGTGCCAGCAGCCCCGGGACAGGGGACCCTTGTCCCTACGAGCAGTACTTC
CASSPGTGDPCPYEQYF
>TRBV4-1|-|TRBJ2-1|-
TGCGCCAGCAGCCAGGCCTCTTACAATGAGCAGTTCTTC
CASSQASYNEQFF
>TRBV4-1|TRBD1|TRBJ2-1|-
TGCGCCAGCATGGTTAGGGACAGGGAAGATGAGCAGTTCTTC
CASMVRDREDEQFF
>TRBV18|-|TRBJ2-1|-
TGTGCCAGCTCACCATCGTATGAGGGAAGGAGTGAGCAGTTCTTC
CASSPSYEGRSEQFF
>TRBV29-1|-|TRBJ2-7|-
TGCAGCGTGGGGGGTAGGCTGGGGGCCTACGAGCAGTACTTC
CSVGGRLGAYEQYF
>TRBV16|-|TRBJ2-2|-
TGTGCCAGCAGCCAGGCGACAGCGAGGGAGCTGTTTTTT
CASSQATARELFF
>TRBV7-2|-|TRBJ2-4|-
TGTGCCAGCAGCTTCCGAGGAGACCTAGCCAAAAACAGTCAGTACTTC
CASSFRGDLAKNSQYF
>TRBV30|TRBD1|TRBJ1-1|-
TGTGCCTTCCTACCGGGACAGGGGAACACTGAAGCTTTCTTT
CAFLPGQGNTEAFF
>TRBV5-1|TRBD1|TRBJ1-1|-
TGCGCCAGCAGCTTGGAGGGGGCTGCCTACACTGAAGCTTTCTTT
CASSLEGAAYTEAFF